These T cell receptor beta chains were read from a single sample in a study of Ad26.COV2.S vaccination and SARS-CoV-2 variants. Only in-frame clones appear in the TCRdb table, and some are missing; sequencing was by immunoSEQ multiplex PCR. The sample lists about 420,000 clones; around 87% were seen once. Sequenced material: peripheral blood, taken in a trial of Ad26.COV2.S vaccine versus placebo. The receptors derive from a person between 18 and 65 years old who received the Ad26.COV2.S COVID-19 vaccine or a placebo. CDR3s include the opening cysteine and the closing phenylalanine or tryptophan. A D gene is named only where the DNA matches it firmly. Size is stated for part of the rows, as once, few or many counts, or as a class when the clone is expanded.

J,size,V,D,CDR3,DNA
TRBJ2-1,NA,TRBV3-1/TRBV3-2,NA,CASSLGYEQFF,TGTGCCAGCAGCCTAGGGTATGAGCAGTTCTTC
TRBJ2-2,NA,TRBV7-2,TRBD1,CASSMRQGRTGELFF,TGTGCCAGCAGCATGAGACAGGGAAGGACCGGGGAGCTGTTTTTT
TRBJ2-5,NA,TRBV7-6,NA,CASSLSGSVGGTQYF,TGTGCCAGCAGCCTTTCCGGGTCGGTCGGGGGGACCCAGTACTTC
TRBJ1-5,few,TRBV6-1,NA,CASSEASGHSNQPQHF,TGTGCCAGCAGTGAAGCATCGGGGCATAGCAATCAGCCCCAGCATTTT
TRBJ1-2,NA,TRBV15,NA,CATSRRAVSYGYTF,TGTGCCACCAGCAGACGGGCAGTGTCGTATGGCTACACCTTC
TRBJ2-4,NA,TRBV7-9,NA,CASSYGGARAKNIQYF,TGTGCCAGCAGCTATGGGGGGGCCCGGGCCAAAAACATTCAGTACTTC
TRBJ2-7,NA,TRBV5-1,NA,CASSPDGSYEQYF,TGCGCCAGCAGCCCGGACGGCTCCTACGAGCAGTACTTC
TRBJ1-5,few,TRBV28,NA,CASSPSLGNQPQHF,TGTGCCAGCAGTCCCTCATTGGGCAATCAGCCCCAGCATTTT
TRBJ1-4,NA,TRBV19,TRBD1,CASSKPPGQGLGSEKLFF,TGTGCCAGTAGTAAACCACCGGGACAGGGGTTAGGTAGTGAAAAACTGTTTTTT
TRBJ2-5,NA,TRBV7-2,NA,CASNTWRLEETQYF,TGTGCCAGCAACACCTGGAGGTTAGAAGAGACCCAGTACTTC
TRBJ2-7,NA,TRBV5-1,TRBD1,CASSAGQVNEQYF,TGCGCCAGCAGCGCGGGACAGGTTAACGAGCAGTACTTC
TRBJ1-1,NA,TRBV30,NA,CAWSVLGGYTEAFF,TGTGCCTGGAGTGTACTGGGAGGTTATACTGAAGCTTTCTTT
TRBJ2-6,once,TRBV7-2,NA,CASSLGTGYSGANVLTF,TGTGCCAGCAGCTTAGGTACCGGTTACTCTGGGGCCAACGTCCTGACTTTC
TRBJ1-1,NA,TRBV11-3,NA,CASSLGGDTEAFF,TGTGCCAGCAGCTTAGGTGGGGACACTGAAGCTTTCTTT
TRBJ2-5,NA,TRBV6-4,NA,CASSEDVSGTQYF,TGTGCCAGCAGTGAAGATGTGTCCGGGACCCAGTACTTC
TRBJ2-7,NA,TRBV18,NA,CASSPTGDFIGITYEQYF,TGTGCCAGCTCACCAACGGGGGACTTCATTGGAATAACCTACGAGCAGTACTTC
TRBJ1-2,NA,TRBV6-5,TRBD1,CASSFRQGSYGYTF,TGTGCCAGCAGTTTTCGACAGGGAAGCTATGGCTACACCTTC
TRBJ2-5,NA,TRBV12-3/TRBV12-4,NA,CASSRQETQYF,TGTGCCAGCAGTCGACAAGAGACCCAGTACTTC